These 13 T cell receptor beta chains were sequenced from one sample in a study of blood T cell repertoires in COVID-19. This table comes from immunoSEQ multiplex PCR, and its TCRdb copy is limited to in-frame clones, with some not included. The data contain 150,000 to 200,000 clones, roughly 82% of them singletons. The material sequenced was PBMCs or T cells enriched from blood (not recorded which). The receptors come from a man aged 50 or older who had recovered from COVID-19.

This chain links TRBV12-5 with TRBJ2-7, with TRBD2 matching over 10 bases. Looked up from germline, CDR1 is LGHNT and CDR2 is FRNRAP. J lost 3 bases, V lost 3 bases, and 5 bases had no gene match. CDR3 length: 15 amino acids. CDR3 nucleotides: TGTGCTAGTGGTTTATCAGCGGGGGGGCTCTACGAGCAGTACTTC. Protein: CASGLSAGGLYEQYF. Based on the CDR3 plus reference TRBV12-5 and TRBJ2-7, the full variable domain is DARVTQTPRHKVTEMGQEVTMRCQPILGHNTVFWYRQTMMQGLELLAYFRNRAPLDDSGMPKDRFSAEMPDATLATLKIQPSEPRDSAVYFCASGLSAGGLYEQYFGPGTRLTVT.

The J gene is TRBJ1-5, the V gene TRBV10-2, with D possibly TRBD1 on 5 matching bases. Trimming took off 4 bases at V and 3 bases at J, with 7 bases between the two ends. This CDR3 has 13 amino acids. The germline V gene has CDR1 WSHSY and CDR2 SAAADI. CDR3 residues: CASSGQNNQPQHF. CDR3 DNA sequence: TGCGCCAGCAGTGGACAGAACAATCAGCCCCAGCATTTT.

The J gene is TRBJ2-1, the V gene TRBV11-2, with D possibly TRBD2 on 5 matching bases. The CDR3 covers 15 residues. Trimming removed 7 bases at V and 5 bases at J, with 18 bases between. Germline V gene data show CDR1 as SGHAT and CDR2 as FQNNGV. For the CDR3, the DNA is TGTGCCAGCACCTTCGAGCGGATGGGTCACAATGAGCAGTTCTTC. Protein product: CASTFERMGHNEQFF.

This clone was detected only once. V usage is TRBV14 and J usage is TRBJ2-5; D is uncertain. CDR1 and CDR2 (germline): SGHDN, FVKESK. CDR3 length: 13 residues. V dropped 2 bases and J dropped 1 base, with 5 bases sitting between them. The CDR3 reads CASSQFGQETQYF. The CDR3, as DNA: TGTGCCAGCAGCCAATTCGGCCAAGAGACCCAGTACTTC. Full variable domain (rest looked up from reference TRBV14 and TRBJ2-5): EAGVTQFPSHSVIEKGQTVTLRCDPISGHDNLYWYRRVMGKEIKFLLHFVKESKQDESGMPNNRFLAERTGGTYSTLKVQPAELEDSGVYFCASSQFGQETQYFGPGTRLLVL.

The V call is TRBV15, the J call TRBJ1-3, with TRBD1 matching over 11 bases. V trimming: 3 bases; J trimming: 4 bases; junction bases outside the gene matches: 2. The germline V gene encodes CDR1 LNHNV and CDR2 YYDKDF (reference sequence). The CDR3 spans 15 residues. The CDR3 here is CATSRDRGPGNTIYF. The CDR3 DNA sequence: TGTGCCACCAGCAGGGACAGGGGGCCGGGAAACACCATATATTTT.

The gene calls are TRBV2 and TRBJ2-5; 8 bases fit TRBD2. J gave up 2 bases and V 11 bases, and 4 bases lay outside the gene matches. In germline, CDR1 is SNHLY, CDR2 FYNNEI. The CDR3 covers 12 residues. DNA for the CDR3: TGTGCCGAGCGGGGGCCGCAAGAGACCCAGTACTTC. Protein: CAERGPQETQYF.

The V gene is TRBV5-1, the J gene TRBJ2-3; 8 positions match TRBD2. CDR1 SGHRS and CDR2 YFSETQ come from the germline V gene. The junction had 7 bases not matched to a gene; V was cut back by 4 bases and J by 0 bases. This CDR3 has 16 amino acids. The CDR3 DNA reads TGCGCCAGCAGCCAGATAGCGGGAACTAGCACAGATACGCAGTATTTT. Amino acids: CASSQIAGTSTDTQYF. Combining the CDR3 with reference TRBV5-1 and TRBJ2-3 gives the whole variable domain KAGVTQTPRYLIKTRGQQVTLSCSPISGHRSVSWYQQTPGQGLQFLFEYFSETQRNKGNFPGRFSGRQFSNSRSEMNVSTLELGDSALYLCASSQIAGTSTDTQYFGPGTRLTVL.

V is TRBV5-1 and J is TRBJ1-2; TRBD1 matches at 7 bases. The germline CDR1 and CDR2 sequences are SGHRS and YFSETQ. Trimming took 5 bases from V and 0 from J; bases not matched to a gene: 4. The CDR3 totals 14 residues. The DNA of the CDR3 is TGCGCCAGCAGGCGGACAGGAACTAACTATGGCTACACCTTC. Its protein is CASRRTGTNYGYTF.

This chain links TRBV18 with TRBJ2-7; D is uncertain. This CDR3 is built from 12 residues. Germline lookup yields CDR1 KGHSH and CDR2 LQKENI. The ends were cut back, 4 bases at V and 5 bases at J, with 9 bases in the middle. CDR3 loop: CASSRRQDEQYF. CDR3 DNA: TGTGCCAGCTCACGACGACAAGACGAGCAGTACTTC.

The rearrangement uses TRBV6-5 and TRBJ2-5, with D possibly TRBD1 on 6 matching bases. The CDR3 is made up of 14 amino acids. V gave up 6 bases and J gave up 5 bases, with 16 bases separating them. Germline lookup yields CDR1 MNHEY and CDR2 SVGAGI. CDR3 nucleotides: TGTGCCAGCAGCCCCGGAGGACAGAGGGAGACCCAGTACTTC. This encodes CASSPGGQRETQYF.

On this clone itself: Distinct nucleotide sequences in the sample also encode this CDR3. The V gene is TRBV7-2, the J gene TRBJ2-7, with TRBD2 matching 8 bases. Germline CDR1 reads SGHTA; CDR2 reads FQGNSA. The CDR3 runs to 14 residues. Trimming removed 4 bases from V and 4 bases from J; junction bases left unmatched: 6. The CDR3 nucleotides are TGTGCCAGCAGCTCCCTCGGGGGGGGATACGAGCAGTACTTC. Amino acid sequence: CASSSLGGGYEQYF.

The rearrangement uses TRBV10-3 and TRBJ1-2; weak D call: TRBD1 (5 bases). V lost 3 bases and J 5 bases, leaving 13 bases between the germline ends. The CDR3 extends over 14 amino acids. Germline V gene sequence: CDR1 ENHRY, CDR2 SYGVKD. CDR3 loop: CAISDSQGNYGYTF. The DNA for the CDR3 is TGTGCCATCAGTGACTCGCAGGGAAATTATGGCTACACCTTC.

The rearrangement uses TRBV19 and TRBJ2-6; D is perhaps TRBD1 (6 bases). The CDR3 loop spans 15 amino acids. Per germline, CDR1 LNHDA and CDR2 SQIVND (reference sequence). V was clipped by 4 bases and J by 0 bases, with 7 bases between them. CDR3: CASSTGASGANVLTF. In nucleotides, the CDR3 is TGTGCCAGTAGTACAGGGGCCTCTGGGGCCAACGTCCTGACTTTC.